This TCR beta chain was recovered during a study of PD-1 blockade in classical Hodgkin lymphoma. Study outcomes and limitations: Newly diagnosed patients reportedly trailed healthy donors in baseline TCR diversity.

Trimming took 0 bases from V and 1 from J; bases not matched to a gene: 3. Germline V gene sequence: CDR1 SGHKS, CDR2 YYEKEE (reference sequence). CDR3 length equals 15 residues. In regard to this clone: As yet, its antigen is unknown.

This sample's time point: cycle 4 day 1 (C4D1), after less than seven weeks of nivolumab. Exposure to brentuximab vedotin varied, and each patient had relapsed following autologous stem cell transplantation. By magnetic negative selection, CD8+ T cells were isolated from the thawed PBMCs. This table comes from immunoSEQ multiplex PCR, and its TCRdb copy is limited to in-frame clones, with some not included. The sample comprises some 20,000 clones, 88% of which are singletons, and about 5% rests with the top ten. The starting material was CD8+ T cells from blood, obtained before the fourth cycle of nivolumab. This TCR was sampled from a human donor with classical Hodgkin lymphoma. The chain links TRBV5-5 to TRBJ1-1; TRBD1 aligns across 7 bases. The CDR3 sequence: CASSLARGKNTEAFF. CDR3 nucleotide sequence: TGTGCCAGCAGCTTGGCCAGGGGGAAGAACACTGAAGCTTTCTTT.